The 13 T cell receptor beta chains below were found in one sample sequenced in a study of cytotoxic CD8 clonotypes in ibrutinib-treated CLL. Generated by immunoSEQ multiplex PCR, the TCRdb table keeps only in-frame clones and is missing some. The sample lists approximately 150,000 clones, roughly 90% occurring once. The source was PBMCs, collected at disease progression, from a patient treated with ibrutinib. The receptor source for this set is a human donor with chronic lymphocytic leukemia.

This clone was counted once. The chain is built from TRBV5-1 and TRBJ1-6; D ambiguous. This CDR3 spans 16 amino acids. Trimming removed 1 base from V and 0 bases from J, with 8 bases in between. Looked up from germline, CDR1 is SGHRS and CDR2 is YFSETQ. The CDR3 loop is CASSLQSGSYNSPLHF. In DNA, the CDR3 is TGCGCCAGCAGCTTGCAATCGGGCTCCTATAATTCACCCCTCCACTTT.

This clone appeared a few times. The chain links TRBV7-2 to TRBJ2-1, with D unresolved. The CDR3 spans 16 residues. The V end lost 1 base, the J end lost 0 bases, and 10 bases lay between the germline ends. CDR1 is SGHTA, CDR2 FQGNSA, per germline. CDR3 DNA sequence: TGTGCCAGCAGCTTAGAGCGCCTTAGCTCCTACAATGAGCAGTTCTTC. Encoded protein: CASSLERLSSYNEQFF.

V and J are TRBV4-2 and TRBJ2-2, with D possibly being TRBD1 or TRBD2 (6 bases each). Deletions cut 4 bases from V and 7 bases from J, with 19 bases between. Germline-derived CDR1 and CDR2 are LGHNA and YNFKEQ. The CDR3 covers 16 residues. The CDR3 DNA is TGTGCCAGCAGCCCCGGATTACGGGGGCGGGACGGGGAGCTGTTTTTT. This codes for CASSPGLRGRDGELFF.

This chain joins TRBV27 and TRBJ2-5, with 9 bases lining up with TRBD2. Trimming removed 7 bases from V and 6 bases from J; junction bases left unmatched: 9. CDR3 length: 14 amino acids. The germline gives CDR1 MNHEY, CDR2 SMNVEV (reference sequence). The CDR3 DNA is TGTGCCAGCAAGAGTAGCGGGAGTTGGAAGACCCAGTACTTC. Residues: CASKSSGSWKTQYF.

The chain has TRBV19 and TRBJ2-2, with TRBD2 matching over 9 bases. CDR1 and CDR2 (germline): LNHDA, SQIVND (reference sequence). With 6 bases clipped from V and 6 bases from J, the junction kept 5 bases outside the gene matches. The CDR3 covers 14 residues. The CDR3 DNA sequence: TGTGCCAGTAGCCTCGGACTAGCGTCCGGGGAGCTGTTTTTT. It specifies CASSLGLASGELFF.

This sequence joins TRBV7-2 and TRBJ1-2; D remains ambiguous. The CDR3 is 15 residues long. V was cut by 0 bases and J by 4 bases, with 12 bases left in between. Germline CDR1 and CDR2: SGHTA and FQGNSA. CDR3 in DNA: TGTGCCAGCAGCTTAGCGTCCTCCCGGGGCTATGGCTACACCTTC. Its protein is CASSLASSRGYGYTF. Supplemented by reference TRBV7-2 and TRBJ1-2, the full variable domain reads GAGVSQSPSNKVTEKGKDVELRCDPISGHTALYWYRQSLGQGLEFLIYFQGNSAPDKSGLPSDRFSAERTGGSVSTLTIQRTQQEDSAVYLCASSLASSRGYGYTFGSGTRLTVV.

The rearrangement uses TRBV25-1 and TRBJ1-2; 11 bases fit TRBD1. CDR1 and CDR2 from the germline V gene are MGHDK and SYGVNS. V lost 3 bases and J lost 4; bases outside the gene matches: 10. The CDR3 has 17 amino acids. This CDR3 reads CASSDPQGTGGGYGYTF. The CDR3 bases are TGTGCCAGCAGTGACCCCCAAGGGACAGGGGGGGGCTATGGCTACACCTTC.

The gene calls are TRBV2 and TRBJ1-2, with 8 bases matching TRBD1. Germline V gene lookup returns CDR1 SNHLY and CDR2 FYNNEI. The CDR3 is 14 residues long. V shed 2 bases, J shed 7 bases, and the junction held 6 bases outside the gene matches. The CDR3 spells CASSEQDRVIGYTF. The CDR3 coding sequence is TGTGCCAGCAGTGAACAGGACAGGGTCATTGGCTACACCTTC. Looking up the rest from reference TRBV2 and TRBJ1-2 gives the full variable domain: EPEVTQTPSHQVTQMGQEVILRCVPISNHLYFYWYRQILGQKVEFLVSFYNNEISEKSEIFDDQFSVERPDGSNFTLKIRSTKLEDSAMYFCASSEQDRVIGYTFGSGTRLTVV.

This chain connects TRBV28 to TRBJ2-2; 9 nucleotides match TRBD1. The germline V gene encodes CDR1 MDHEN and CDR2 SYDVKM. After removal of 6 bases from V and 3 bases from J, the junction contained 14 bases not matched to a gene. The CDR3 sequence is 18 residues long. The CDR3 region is CASRPGQGFWRDTGELFF. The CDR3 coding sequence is TGTGCCAGCAGACCGGGACAGGGTTTTTGGCGGGACACCGGGGAGCTGTTTTTT. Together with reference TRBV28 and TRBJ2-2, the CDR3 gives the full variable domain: DVKVTQSSRYLVKRTGEKVFLECVQDMDHENMFWYRQDPGLGLRLIYFSYDVKMKEKGDIPEGYSVSREKKERFSLILESASTNQTSMYLCASRPGQGFWRDTGELFFGEGSRLTVL.

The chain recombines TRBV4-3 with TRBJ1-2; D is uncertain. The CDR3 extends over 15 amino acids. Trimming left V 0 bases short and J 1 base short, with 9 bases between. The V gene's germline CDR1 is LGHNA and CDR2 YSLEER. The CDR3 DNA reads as TGCGCCAGCAGCCAAGATGGCTTCGGTAACTATGGCTACACCTTC. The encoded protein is CASSQDGFGNYGYTF.

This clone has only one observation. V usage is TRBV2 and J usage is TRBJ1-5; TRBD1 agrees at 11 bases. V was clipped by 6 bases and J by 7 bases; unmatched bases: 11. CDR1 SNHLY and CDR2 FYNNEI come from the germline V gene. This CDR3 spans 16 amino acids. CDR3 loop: CASSVGQGATLQPQHF. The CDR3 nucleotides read TGTGCCAGCAGCGTAGGACAGGGGGCTACGCTCCAGCCCCAGCATTTT.

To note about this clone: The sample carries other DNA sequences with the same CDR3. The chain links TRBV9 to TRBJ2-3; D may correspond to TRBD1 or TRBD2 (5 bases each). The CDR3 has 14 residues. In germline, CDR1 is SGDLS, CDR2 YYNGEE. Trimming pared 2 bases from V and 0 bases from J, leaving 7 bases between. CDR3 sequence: CASSVGDSTDTQYF. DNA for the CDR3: TGTGCCAGCAGCGTGGGGGACAGCACAGATACGCAGTATTTT.

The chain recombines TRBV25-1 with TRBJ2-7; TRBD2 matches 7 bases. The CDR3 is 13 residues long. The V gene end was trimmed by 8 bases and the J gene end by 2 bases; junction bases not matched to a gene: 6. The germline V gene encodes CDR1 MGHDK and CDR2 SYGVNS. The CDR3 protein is CASVPGTTYEQYF. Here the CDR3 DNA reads TGTGCCAGCGTTCCCGGGACTACCTACGAGCAGTACTTC.